What follows are 5 T cell receptor beta chains derived from one specimen sequenced in a study of CD8 T cells in ankylosing spondylitis. TCRdb re-called the 5' RACE reads through MiXCR, storing one row per CDR3 protein. The sample shows about 340,000 distinct CDR3 sequences, roughly 14% of them seen only once. The sequencing sample was made of blood, either unsorted or a sorted T cell fraction (not recorded which). These receptors originate from a male donor with ankylosing spondylitis or in good health (not recorded which).

The chain carries TRBV7-2 and TRBJ2-3; D unresolved. Trimming shortened V by 1 base and J by 6 bases, and 8 bases separated the two germline ends. Germline lookup yields CDR1 SGHTA and CDR2 FQGNSA. This CDR3 region has 13 residues. As DNA, the CDR3 is TGTGCCAGCAGCTTAGGCATCTGGGATACGCAGTATTTT. The encoded protein is CASSLGIWDTQYF.

The sample holds a few counts of this clonotype. The rearrangement links TRBV6-1 to TRBJ1-4, with D possibly TRBD1 on 5 matching bases. V lost 6 bases and J 8 bases, leaving 16 bases between the germline ends. Germline CDR1 and CDR2: MNHNS and SASEGT. This CDR3 region has 14 residues. The CDR3 protein is CASSLGVTGEKLFF. The CDR3 DNA reads as TGTGCCAGCAGCCTGGGGGTTACGGGGGAAAAACTGTTTTTT.

The gene calls are TRBV7-2 and TRBJ2-3; 9 bases line up with TRBD2. The V gene's germline CDR1 is SGHTA and CDR2 FQGNSA. After removal of 1 base from V and 7 bases from J, the junction contained 9 bases not matched to a gene. The CDR3 is 16 residues long. This CDR3 reads CASSLVGLALTNTQYF. CDR3 coding DNA: TGTGCCAGCAGCTTAGTGGGACTAGCATTGACTAATACGCAGTATTTT.

The chain couples TRBV5-1 to TRBJ2-7, with 12 bases matching TRBD2. This CDR3 has 14 amino acids. After removal of 2 bases from V and 4 bases from J, the junction contained 1 base not matched to a gene. Per the germline V gene, CDR1 is SGHRS and CDR2 is YFSETQ. CDR3 loop: CASSFTSGRYEQYF. As DNA, the CDR3 is TGCGCCAGCAGCTTCACTAGCGGGAGGTACGAGCAGTACTTC.

Only a few counts were recorded for this clonotype. The chain couples TRBV7-2 to TRBJ2-3, with D tentatively TRBD1 or TRBD2 (5 bases each). CDR3 size: 17 residues. Deletions cut 0 bases from V and 5 bases from J, with 18 bases between. Germline assignment: CDR1 SGHTA and CDR2 FQGNSA. The CDR3 DNA reads TGTGCCAGCAGCTTAGCCCTTTCCCCCCTGGGGGAAGATACGCAGTATTTT. It encodes CASSLALSPLGEDTQYF.